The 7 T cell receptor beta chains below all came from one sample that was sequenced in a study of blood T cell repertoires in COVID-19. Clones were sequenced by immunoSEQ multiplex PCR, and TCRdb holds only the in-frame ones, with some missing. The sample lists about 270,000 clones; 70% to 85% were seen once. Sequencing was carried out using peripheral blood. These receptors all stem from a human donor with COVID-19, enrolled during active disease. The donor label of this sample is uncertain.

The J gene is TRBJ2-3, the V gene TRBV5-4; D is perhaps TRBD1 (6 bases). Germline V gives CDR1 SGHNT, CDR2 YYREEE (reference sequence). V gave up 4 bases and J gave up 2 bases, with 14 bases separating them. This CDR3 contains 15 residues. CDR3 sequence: CASSRNRAHTDTQYF. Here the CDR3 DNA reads TGTGCCAGCAGCCGTAACAGGGCCCACACAGATACGCAGTATTTT.

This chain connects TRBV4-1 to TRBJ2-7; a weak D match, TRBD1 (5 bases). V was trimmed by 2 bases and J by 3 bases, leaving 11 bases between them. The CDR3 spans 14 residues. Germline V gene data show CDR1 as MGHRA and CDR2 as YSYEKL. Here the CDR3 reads CASSQRQNLYEQYF. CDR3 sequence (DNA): TGCGCCAGCAGCCAAAGACAGAACCTCTACGAGCAGTACTTC.

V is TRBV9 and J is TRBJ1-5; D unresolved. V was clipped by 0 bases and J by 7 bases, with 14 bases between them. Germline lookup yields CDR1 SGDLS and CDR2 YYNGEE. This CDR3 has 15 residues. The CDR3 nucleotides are TGTGCCAGCAGCGTAGACGGCAGGTGGTACCAGCCCCAGCATTTT. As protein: CASSVDGRWYQPQHF. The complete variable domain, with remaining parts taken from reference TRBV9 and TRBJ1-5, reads DSGVTQTPKHLITATGQRVTLRCSPRSGDLSVYWYQQSLDQGLQFLIQYYNGEERAKGNILERFSAQQFPDLHSELNLSSLELGDSALYFCASSVDGRWYQPQHFGDGTRLSIL.

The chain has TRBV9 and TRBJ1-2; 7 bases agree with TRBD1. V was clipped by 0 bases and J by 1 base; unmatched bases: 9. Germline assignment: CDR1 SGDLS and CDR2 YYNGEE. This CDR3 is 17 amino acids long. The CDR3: CASSVGDSTLLNYGYTF. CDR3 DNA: TGTGCCAGCAGCGTAGGGGACAGCACCTTACTTAACTATGGCTACACCTTC.

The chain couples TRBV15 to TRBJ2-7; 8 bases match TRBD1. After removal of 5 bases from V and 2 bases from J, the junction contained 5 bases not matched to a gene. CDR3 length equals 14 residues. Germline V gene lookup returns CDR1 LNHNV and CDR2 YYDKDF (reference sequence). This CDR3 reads CATSFDRGPYEQYF. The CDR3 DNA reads TGTGCCACCAGCTTCGACAGGGGCCCCTACGAGCAGTACTTC.

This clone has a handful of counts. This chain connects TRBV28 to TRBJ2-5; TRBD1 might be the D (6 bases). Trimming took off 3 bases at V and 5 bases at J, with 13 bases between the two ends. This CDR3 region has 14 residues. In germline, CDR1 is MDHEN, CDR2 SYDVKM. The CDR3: CASSLSIGGETQYF. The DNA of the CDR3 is TGTGCCAGCAGTTTGTCCATTGGGGGCGAGACCCAGTACTTC. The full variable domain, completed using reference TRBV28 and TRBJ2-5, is DVKVTQSSRYLVKRTGEKVFLECVQDMDHENMFWYRQDPGLGLRLIYFSYDVKMKEKGDIPEGYSVSREKKERFSLILESASTNQTSMYLCASSLSIGGETQYFGPGTRLLVL.

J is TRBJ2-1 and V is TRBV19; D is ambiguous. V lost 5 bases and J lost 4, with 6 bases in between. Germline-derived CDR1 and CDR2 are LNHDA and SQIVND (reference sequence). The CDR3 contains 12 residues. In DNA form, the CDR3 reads TGTGCCAGTAGTTTGCAGTACAATGAGCAGTTCTTC. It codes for CASSLQYNEQFF. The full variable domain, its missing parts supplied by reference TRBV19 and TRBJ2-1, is DGGITQSPKYLFRKEGQNVTLSCEQNLNHDAMYWYRQDPGQGLRLIYYSQIVNDFQKGDIAEGYSVSREKKESFPLTVTSAQKNPTAFYLCASSLQYNEQFFGPGTRLTVL.